This paragraph covers one T cell receptor beta chain sequence. The antigen remains unidentified. This entry is derived from a study of T cells in localized non-small cell lung cancer. The study's findings and limits: Heterogeneity is still possible, as just one tumor region was sequenced. Exceeding tumor, uninvolved adjacent lung had the highest T cell clonality.

Here immunoSEQ multiplex PCR was the method, and the copy in TCRdb shows in-frame clones only, minus some. The data show over 800 clones, with approximately 30% seen just once and about 12% held by the top ten. The germline gives CDR1 KGHSH, CDR2 LQKENI. V lost 3 bases and J lost 3; bases outside the gene matches: 5. The CDR3 extends over 15 amino acids. This chain links TRBV18 with TRBJ2-7; 10 bases fit TRBD1. The sequencing here drew on lung tumor tissue, taken before any cancer treatment. The receptor's source is a woman aged 35 to 75 with stage I squamous cell lung carcinoma. The CDR3 protein is CASSPGQGNIYEQYF. The CDR3, as DNA: TGTGCCAGCTCACCGGGACAGGGGAACATCTACGAGCAGTACTTC.